This T cell receptor beta chain appears in the sequencing data of a study of blood T cells in healthy people across ages. The CDR3 is 15 amino acids. V dropped 8 bases and J dropped 0 bases, with 15 bases sitting between them. Looked up from germline, CDR1 is MNHEY and CDR2 is SMNVEV (reference sequence). This clonotype came up a few times. With a J-beta primer mix and a sample-barcoded 5' primer, a second PCR ran roughly 6 to 11 cycles. MiXCR, applied by TCRdb to the 5' RACE reads, yields one record per CDR3 protein. Of over 600,000 distinct CDR3 sequences listed, approximately 40% are singletons. V and J are TRBV27 and TRBJ2-3; maybe TRBD2 (6 bases). The clonotype originates from a man older than 75 in good health. The specimen was blood. The CDR3 nucleotides read TGTGCCAGCGGACGGAGCGGGCCGAGCACAGATACGCAGTATTTT. Translating it yields CASGRSGPSTDTQYF.